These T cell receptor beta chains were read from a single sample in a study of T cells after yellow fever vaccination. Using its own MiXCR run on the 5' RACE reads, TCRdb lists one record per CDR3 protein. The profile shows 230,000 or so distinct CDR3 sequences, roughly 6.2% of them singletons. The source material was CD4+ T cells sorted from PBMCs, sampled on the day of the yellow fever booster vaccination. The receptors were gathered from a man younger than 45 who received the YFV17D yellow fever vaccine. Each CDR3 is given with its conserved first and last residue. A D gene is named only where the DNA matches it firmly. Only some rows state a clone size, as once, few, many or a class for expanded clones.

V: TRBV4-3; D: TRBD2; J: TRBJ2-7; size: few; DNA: TGCGCCAGCAGCCAAGTTAGTTTGGCGGGAGGGCCGTGGGAGCAGTACTTC; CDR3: CASSQVSLAGGPWEQYF
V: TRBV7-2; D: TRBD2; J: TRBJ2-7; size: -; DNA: TGTGCCAGCAGCTCCAGAAGACTAGCGGGACCCTACGAGCAGTACTTC; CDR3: CASSSRRLAGPYEQYF
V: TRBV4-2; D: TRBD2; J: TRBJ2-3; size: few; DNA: TGTGCCAGCAGCCAAATAAGTGGGCTAGCGGGAGTCGGTACGCAGTATTTT; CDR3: CASSQISGLAGVGTQYF
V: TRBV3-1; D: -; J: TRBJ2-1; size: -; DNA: TGTGCCAGCAGCCAAGGCCTTACTAGCCCGAGCTCCTACAATGAGCAGTTCTTC; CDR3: CASSQGLTSPSSYNEQFF
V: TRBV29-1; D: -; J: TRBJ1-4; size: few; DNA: TGCAGCGTGGCTAACGGTGCAACTAATGAAAAACTGTTTTTT; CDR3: CSVANGATNEKLFF
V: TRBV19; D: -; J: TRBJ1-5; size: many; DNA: TGTGCCAGTAGTATTTCAGGGAGCAATCAGCCCCAGCATTTT; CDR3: CASSISGSNQPQHF
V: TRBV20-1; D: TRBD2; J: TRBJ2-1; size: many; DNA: TGCAGTGCTAGTTTCACGGGAGGCCCCCGGCATGAGCAGTTCTTC; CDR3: CSASFTGGPRHEQFF
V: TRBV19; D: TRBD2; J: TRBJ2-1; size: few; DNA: TGTGCCAGTAGTATTTTGCTACTAGCGGGGCCATCCTACAATGAGCAGTTCTTC; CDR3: CASSILLLAGPSYNEQFF
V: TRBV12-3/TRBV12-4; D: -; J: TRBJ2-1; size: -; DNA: TGTGCCACACTTCGGGGCTCCTACAATGAGCAGTTCTTC; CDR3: CATLRGSYNEQFF
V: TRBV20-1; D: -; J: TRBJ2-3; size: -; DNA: TGCAGTGCCCGTCCGAAGGATACGCAGTATTTT; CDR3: CSARPKDTQYF
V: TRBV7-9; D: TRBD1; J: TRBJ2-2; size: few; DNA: TGTGCCAGCACGAAAGACAGGGAAACCGGGGAGCTGTTTTTT; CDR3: CASTKDRETGELFF
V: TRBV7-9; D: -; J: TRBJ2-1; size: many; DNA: TGTGCCAGCAGCTTGGCCGTCAGTTCACTCTACAATGAGCAGTTCTTC; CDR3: CASSLAVSSLYNEQFF
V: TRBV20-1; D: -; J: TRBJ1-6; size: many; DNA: TGCAGTGCTAAACCCCACAGACAGGTCTCTAATTCACCCCTCCACTTT; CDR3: CSAKPHRQVSNSPLHF
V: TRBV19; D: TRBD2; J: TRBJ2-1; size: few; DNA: TGTGCCAGTAACACGCTAGCGGGAGGTTACAATGAGCAGTTCTTC; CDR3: CASNTLAGGYNEQFF
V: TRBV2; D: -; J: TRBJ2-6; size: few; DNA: TGTGCCAGCACGCTGGGGGCGCATTATTCTGGGGCCAACGTCCTGACTTTC; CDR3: CASTLGAHYSGANVLTF
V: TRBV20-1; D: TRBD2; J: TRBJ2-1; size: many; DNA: TGCAGTGCCCAGACTAGCGGGAGTTTCGGTCGCGATGAGCAGTTCTTC; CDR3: CSAQTSGSFGRDEQFF
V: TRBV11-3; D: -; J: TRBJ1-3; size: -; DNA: TGTGCCAGCAGCCGAAGATTCGGAAACACCATATATTTT; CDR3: CASSRRFGNTIYF
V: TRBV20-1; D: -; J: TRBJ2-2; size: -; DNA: TGCAGTGCTAGTGGCGGGCTGATCAACACCGGGGAGCTGTTTTTT; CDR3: CSASGGLINTGELFF
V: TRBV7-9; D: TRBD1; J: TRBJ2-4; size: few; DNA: TGTGCCAGCAGCTTAGCGGGACAGCTAAACATTCAGTACTTC; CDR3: CASSLAGQLNIQYF
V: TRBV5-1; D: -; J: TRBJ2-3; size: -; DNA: TGCGCCAGCAGCTTTCAGGGCGAGGGTACGCAGTATTTT; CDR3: CASSFQGEGTQYF
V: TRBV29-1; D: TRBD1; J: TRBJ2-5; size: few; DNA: TGCAGCGTTTTGGGACAGGGCTCTGGAGAGACCCAGTACTTC; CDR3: CSVLGQGSGETQYF
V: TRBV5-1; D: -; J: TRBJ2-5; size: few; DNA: TGCGCCAGCAGCTTTAGGGTCCAAGAGACCCAGTACTTC; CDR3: CASSFRVQETQYF
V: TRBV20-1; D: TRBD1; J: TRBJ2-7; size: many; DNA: TGCAGTGCTACCTATTCGGGACAGGGTGGCGAGCAGTACTTC; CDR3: CSATYSGQGGEQYF
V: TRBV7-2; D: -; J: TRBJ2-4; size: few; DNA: TGTGCCAGCAGCTTAGTCTCTGGCGGGTTAGCCAAAAACATTCAGTACTTC; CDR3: CASSLVSGGLAKNIQYF
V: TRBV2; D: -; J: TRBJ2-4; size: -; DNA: TGTGCCAGCGGAGACATTCAGTACTTC; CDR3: CASGDIQYF
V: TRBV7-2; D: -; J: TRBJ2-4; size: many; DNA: TGTGCCAGCAGCTCCGAGCCCAAAAACATTCAGTACTTC; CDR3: CASSSEPKNIQYF
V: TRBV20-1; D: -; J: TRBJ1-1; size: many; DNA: TGCAGTGCCGAAACCCGACTTAGGAACACTGAAGCTTTCTTT; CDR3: CSAETRLRNTEAFF
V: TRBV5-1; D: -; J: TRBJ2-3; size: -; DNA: TGCGCCAGCAGCCGCCTAACGACAGTTCGCACAGATACGCAGTATTTT; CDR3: CASSRLTTVRTDTQYF
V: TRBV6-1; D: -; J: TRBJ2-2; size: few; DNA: TGTGCCAGCACCATGACAGGCCCAACCTCCGGGGAGCTGTTTTTT; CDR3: CASTMTGPTSGELFF
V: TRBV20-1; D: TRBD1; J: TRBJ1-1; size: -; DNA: TGCAGTGCTGGACGGACAGGGCTCGCTGAAGCTTTCTTT; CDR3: CSAGRTGLAEAFF
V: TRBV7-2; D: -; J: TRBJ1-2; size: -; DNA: TGTGCCAGCAGCTTAGGGGCGGATGGCTACACCTTC; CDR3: CASSLGADGYTF
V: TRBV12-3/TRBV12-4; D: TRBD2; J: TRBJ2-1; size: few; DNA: TGTGCCAGCAGTTCCCGTCTGAGCGGGAGGGGGCGGGAGCAGTTCTTC; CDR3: CASSSRLSGRGREQFF
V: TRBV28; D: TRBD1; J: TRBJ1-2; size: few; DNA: TGTGCCAGCAGTTTACCGGACAGGGCGCGCTATGGCTACACCTTC; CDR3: CASSLPDRARYGYTF
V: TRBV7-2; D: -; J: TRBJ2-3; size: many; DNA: TGTGCCAGCAGCCCGACTAGGATTGAAACAGATACGCAGTATTTT; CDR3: CASSPTRIETDTQYF
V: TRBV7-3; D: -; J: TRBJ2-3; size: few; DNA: TGTGCCAGCAGCGCCGTCGGTCGGGGGGATACGCAGTATTTT; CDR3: CASSAVGRGDTQYF
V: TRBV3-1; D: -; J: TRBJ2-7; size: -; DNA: TGTGCCAGCAGCCAGCACAGGAGGGCCTACGAGCAGTACTTC; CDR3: CASSQHRRAYEQYF
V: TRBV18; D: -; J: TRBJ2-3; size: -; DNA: TGTGCCAGCTCACCACAGGGCACAGATACGCAGTATTTT; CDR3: CASSPQGTDTQYF
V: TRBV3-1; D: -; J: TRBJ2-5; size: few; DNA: TGTGCCAGCAGCCAAGGGACTCTTCAAGAGACCCAGTACTTC; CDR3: CASSQGTLQETQYF